Shown below are 3 T cell receptor beta chains from a single sample sequenced in a study of shared clonotypes between healthy human individuals. This table comes from immunoSEQ multiplex PCR, and its TCRdb copy is limited to in-frame clones, with some not included. Of 2 million to 2.5 million clones listed, about 90% are singletons. The sequenced material came from naive CD4+ T cells from PBMCs. Subset meaning: CD45RA+ positively selected. These receptors came from a man in his late teens or twenties in good health. Some clones in this sample may be carry-over from other donors' samples.

V gene TRBV29-1 combines with J gene TRBJ2-5; tentative D call: TRBD2 (7 bases). CDR1 is SQVTM, CDR2 ANQGSEA, per germline. The CDR3 consists of 12 residues. V lost 8 bases to trimming and J lost 5 bases, with 15 bases between them. The CDR3 bases are TGCAGCTACTCGGGGGGCGAGGAGACCCAGTACTTC. This codes for CSYSGGEETQYF.

V usage is TRBV5-4 and J usage is TRBJ2-3; D is possibly TRBD2 (6 bases). Germline V gene sequence: CDR1 SGHNT, CDR2 YYREEE (reference sequence). Trimming cost V 4 bases and J 6 bases, with 12 bases left between them. The CDR3 contains 13 residues. CDR3: CASSPRRGDTQYF. CDR3 coding DNA: TGTGCCAGCAGCCCCAGACGGGGGGATACGCAGTATTTT.

The chain links TRBV19 to TRBJ2-4; D could derive from TRBD1 or TRBD2 (6 bases each). V lost 6 bases to trimming and J lost 8 bases, with 20 bases between them. The germline V gene has CDR1 LNHDA and CDR2 SQIVND (reference sequence). The CDR3 is made up of 15 amino acids. The CDR3 DNA is TGTGCCAGTAGCACCTATCGACAGGAGCGGGACATTCAGTACTTC. This sequence encodes CASSTYRQERDIQYF.